This T cell receptor (beta chain) comes out of a study of blood T cell repertoires in COVID-19. CDR3 length: 16 amino acids. V lost 0 bases to trimming and J lost 0 bases; unmatched junction nucleotides: 3. Germline V gene data show CDR1 as SGHRS and CDR2 as YFSETQ. Profiled with immunoSEQ multiplex PCR; TCRdb holds only in-frame clones, not every one. The data show 100,000 to 150,000 clones, about 88% seen once. J is TRBJ1-1 and V is TRBV5-1; 9 bases agree with TRBD1. The origin of this receptor is a woman of 80 years or more with acute or convalescent COVID-19. Sequenced input: peripheral blood. CDR3 nucleotide sequence: TGCGCCAGCAGCTTGGGAGGACAGGGGTTGAACACTGAAGCTTTCTTT. Its protein is CASSLGGQGLNTEAFF.